The 30 T cell receptor beta chains presented below share a single source sample, sequenced in a study of OX40 agonist ivuxolimab in advanced cancers. Measured with immunoSEQ multiplex PCR; TCRdb has only the in-frame clones, and not every one. The sample has almost 80,000 clones, roughly 91% seen once. The source was CD4+ or CD8+ T cells sorted from blood, collected in a trial of the OX40 agonist ivuxolimab. Receptor source: an adult with an advanced solid tumor such as melanoma, head and neck, liver or kidney cancer.

This rearrangement joins TRBV5-1 to TRBJ2-2; 7 bases map to TRBD1. V trimming: 4 bases; J trimming: 2 bases; junction bases outside the gene matches: 5. The germline V gene encodes CDR1 SGHRS and CDR2 YFSETQ. CDR3 length: 15 residues. The CDR3 DNA sequence: TGCGCCAGCAGCAGAACAGGGGTCAACACCGGGGAGCTGTTTTTT. Its protein product is CASSRTGVNTGELFF.

The chain carries TRBV6-5 and TRBJ2-3; TRBD1 or TRBD2 may be the D gene (5 bases each). V dropped 9 bases and J dropped 4 bases, with 14 bases sitting between them. Per germline, CDR1 MNHEY and CDR2 SVGAGI. The CDR3 contains 13 residues. CDR3: CASTRGAPDTQYF. The CDR3 DNA is TGTGCCAGTACTAGGGGTGCCCCAGATACGCAGTATTTT.

The J gene is TRBJ1-4, the V gene TRBV10-3; D is uncertain. CDR1 is ENHRY, CDR2 SYGVKD, per germline. The CDR3 is 16 residues long. The V and J ends lost 0 bases and 10 bases respectively, with 18 bases between them. The DNA of the CDR3 is TGTGCCATCAGTGAGTCGAAGACACAGTCCCGACGAAAACTGTTTTTT. Translation: CAISESKTQSRRKLFF.

V gene TRBV6-5 combines with J gene TRBJ2-3; weak D call: TRBD2 (6 bases). V was shortened by 2 bases and J by 5 bases, with 14 bases between the two germline ends. This CDR3 spans 15 amino acids. Germline CDR1 reads MNHEY; CDR2 reads SVGAGI. The CDR3 here is CASSYGLASKDTQYF. In DNA, the CDR3 is TGTGCCAGCAGTTACGGGCTAGCGTCCAAAGATACGCAGTATTTT.

The J gene is TRBJ1-5, the V gene TRBV4-1; 7 nucleotides match TRBD1. The CDR3 length is 13 residues. Germline V gene lookup returns CDR1 MGHRA and CDR2 YSYEKL. The junction had 4 bases not matched to a gene; V was cut back by 6 bases and J by 5 bases. The CDR3 DNA sequence: TGCGCCAGCAGTCAGGGGGTTTATCAGCCCCAGCATTTT. Translation gives CASSQGVYQPQHF.

This chain joins TRBV29-1 and TRBJ1-2; D gene uncertain. Germline V gene data show CDR1 as SQVTM and CDR2 as ANQGSEA. The CDR3 length is 13 residues. V dropped 4 bases and J dropped 2 bases, with 11 bases sitting between them. In DNA form, the CDR3 reads TGCAGCGTTGGCCGTGACGGGAACTATGGCTACACCTTC. Its translation is CSVGRDGNYGYTF.

The V call is TRBV10-3, the J call TRBJ1-2; D is unclear. This CDR3 is 13 amino acids long. Trimming cost V 10 bases and J 4 bases, with 16 bases left between them. CDR1 ENHRY and CDR2 SYGVKD come from the germline V gene. CDR3 bases: TGTGCCACTGAACAAGAAACCAGCTATGGCTACACCTTC. Its protein product is CATEQETSYGYTF.

This clone appeared a few times. The genes are TRBV4-1 and TRBJ2-7, with D hard to call. Between the trimmed V and J ends, which lost 2 bases and 3 bases, there was a span of 2 bases. Germline CDR1 and CDR2: MGHRA and YSYEKL. The CDR3 covers 11 residues. In DNA form, the CDR3 reads TGCGCCAGCAGCCAAAACTACGAGCAGTACTTC. Its protein product is CASSQNYEQYF.

The gene calls are TRBV11-2 and TRBJ2-7; D gene ambiguous. CDR1 and CDR2 (germline): SGHAT, FQNNGV. V lost 5 bases to trimming and J lost 2 bases, with 13 bases between them. There are 14 residues in the CDR3. This CDR3 is CASSPTWSPYEQYF. The CDR3 DNA sequence: TGTGCCAGCAGCCCGACATGGTCCCCCTACGAGCAGTACTTC. The variable domain in full, completed from reference TRBV11-2 and TRBJ2-7, reads EAGVAQSPRYKIIEKRQSVAFWCNPISGHATLYWYQQILGQGPKLLIQFQNNGVVDDSQLPKDRFSAERLKGVDSTLKIQPAKLEDSAVYLCASSPTWSPYEQYFGPGTRLTVT.

The V call is TRBV28, the J call TRBJ1-3; D gene unclear. The germline V gene encodes CDR1 MDHEN and CDR2 SYDVKM. CDR3 length equals 15 residues. V was cut by 5 bases and J by 0 bases, with 11 bases left in between. The CDR3 spells CASSLNRISGNTIYF. In DNA form, the CDR3 reads TGTGCCAGCAGTCTAAACCGGATCTCTGGAAACACCATATATTTT.

In the case of this clone: The germline gene is not matched at one end of the junction; a read error may be the cause. This rearrangement joins TRBV5-1 to TRBJ1-4; the D is unclear. The CDR3 totals 14 residues. The germline gives CDR1 SGHRS, CDR2 YFSETQ. The CDR3 reads CVSSLIGTNEKLFF. The CDR3 DNA reads TGCGTCAGCAGCTTAATAGGCACTAATGAAAAACTGTTTTTT.

This chain joins TRBV28 and TRBJ1-3, with 7 bases lining up with TRBD1. CDR1 and CDR2 (germline): MDHEN, SYDVKM. Trimming at V came to 4 bases and at J to 0 bases, leaving 0 bases not matched to a gene. The CDR3 spans 14 residues. CDR3 nucleotide sequence: TGTGCCAGCAGTTGGGACAGCTCTGGAAACACCATATATTTT. Translated: CASSWDSSGNTIYF. The full variable domain, completed using reference TRBV28 and TRBJ1-3, is DVKVTQSSRYLVKRTGEKVFLECVQDMDHENMFWYRQDPGLGLRLIYFSYDVKMKEKGDIPEGYSVSREKKERFSLILESASTNQTSMYLCASSWDSSGNTIYFGEGSWLTVV.

About this clone itself: The junction and the germline gene differ at one end; a read error may be behind it. This chain connects TRBV15 to TRBJ2-4; 10 nucleotides match TRBD2. This CDR3 is built from 20 residues. Germline V gene lookup returns CDR1 LNHNV and CDR2 YYDKDF (reference sequence). In DNA form, the CDR3 reads TGTGCCACCAGCGGAGATTCCGCTAGCGGGGGAAACATACTCAAAAACATTCAGTACTTC. Protein sequence: CATSGDSASGGNILKNIQYF.

The V call is TRBV4-2, the J call TRBJ2-5; no clear D gene. The J call may be incorrect, as the DNA end agrees better with TRBJ2-7. The CDR3 has 15 amino acids. The germline V gene has CDR1 LGHNA and CDR2 YNFKEQ. CDR3 DNA: TGTGCCAGCAGCCAAGATTATACGAGCTCCTACGAGCAGTACTTC. Its protein is CASSQDYTSSYEQYF.

This clone turned up a few times. The chain has TRBV5-4 and TRBJ2-1, with 8 bases lining up with TRBD2. CDR3 length: 16 residues. CDR1 is SGHNT and CDR2 is YYREEE in the germline V gene (reference sequence). After removal of 4 bases from V and 8 bases from J, the junction contained 14 bases not matched to a gene. CDR3 DNA: TGTGCCAGCAGCCCCCACCCTTTTGCGGGAGGAGATGAGCAGTTCTTC. Protein sequence: CASSPHPFAGGDEQFF.

The chain couples TRBV5-1 to TRBJ2-3, with unresolved D. The CDR3 is 14 residues long. V lost 0 bases, J lost 6 bases, and 11 bases lay in between. Looked up from germline, CDR1 is SGHRS and CDR2 is YFSETQ. CDR3 loop: CASSLAGARDTQYF. The CDR3 nucleotides are TGCGCCAGCAGCTTGGCCGGAGCAAGGGATACGCAGTATTTT.

The chain recombines TRBV10-2 with TRBJ2-7, with D perhaps matching TRBD1 or TRBD2 (5 bases each). Between the trimmed V and J ends, which lost 3 bases and 0 bases, there was a span of 15 bases. CDR3 length: 16 residues. The germline V gene encodes CDR1 WSHSY and CDR2 SAAADI. The CDR3 region has the DNA TGCGCCAGCAGTGATCCGGGACGTTCGAGCTCCTACGAGCAGTACTTC. Amino acid sequence: CASSDPGRSSSYEQYF.

V gene TRBV9 combines with J gene TRBJ1-2; tentatively, D is TRBD1 (5 bases). The CDR3 runs 14 residues. The germline CDR1 and CDR2 sequences are SGDLS and YYNGEE. V lost 6 bases to trimming and J lost 5 bases, with 17 bases between them. CDR3 protein: CASTGDPEGYGYTF. CDR3 in DNA: TGTGCCAGCACGGGGGACCCCGAGGGTTATGGCTACACCTTC.

The chain employs TRBV18 and TRBJ1-1; 9 bases are shared with TRBD1. The V gene end was trimmed by 4 bases and the J gene end by 0 bases; junction bases not matched to a gene: 3. From germline, CDR1 is KGHSH and CDR2 LQKENI. The CDR3 covers 15 residues. CDR3 in DNA: TGTGCCAGCTCACAAGGACAGGGGATGAACACTGAAGCTTTCTTT. Its protein product is CASSQGQGMNTEAFF.

V gene TRBV27 combines with J gene TRBJ1-2; 9 nucleotides match TRBD1. CDR3 length: 14 amino acids. Germline-derived CDR1 and CDR2 are MNHEY and SMNVEV (reference sequence). V trimming: 2 bases; J trimming: 2 bases; junction bases outside the gene matches: 0. The CDR3: CASSLGTGNYGYTF. CDR3 coding DNA: TGTGCCAGCAGTTTAGGGACAGGGAACTATGGCTACACCTTC.

On this clone itself: Because the CDR3's place on the DNA is in doubt, the DNA is left out and the CDR3 is given as listed by TCRdb. V gene TRBV29-1 combines with J gene TRBJ2-7. The length of the CDR3 is 12 amino acids, counting both ends. Germline lookup yields CDR1 SQVTM and CDR2 ANQGSEA. CDR3 sequence: CSVRRANYEQYF.

The rearrangement links TRBV7-3 to TRBJ2-7; 9 bases agree with TRBD2. Germline loops: CDR1 SGHTA, CDR2 FQGTGA. CDR3 length: 18 amino acids. Germline trimming cut 0 bases from V and 5 bases from J; bases unmatched to any gene: 14. The CDR3 region is CASSLTYRSSGILDEQYF. The CDR3 DNA reads as TGTGCCAGCAGCTTAACGTATAGGTCTAGCGGGATACTCGACGAGCAGTACTTC.

The V gene is TRBV4-2, the J gene TRBJ2-1; D is perhaps TRBD2 (5 bases). Germline values: CDR1 LGHNA, CDR2 YNFKEQ. This CDR3 comprises 15 residues. V lost 0 bases, J lost 4 bases, and 10 bases lay in between. Here the CDR3 reads CASSQDAGRYNEQFF. CDR3 sequence (DNA): TGTGCCAGCAGCCAAGATGCGGGCAGGTACAATGAGCAGTTCTTC.

The chain couples TRBV2 to TRBJ2-7; 14 bases align to TRBD2. Germline V CDR1 and CDR2: SNHLY, FYNNEI. This CDR3 region has 18 residues. With V trimmed by 5 bases and J by 4 bases, 13 bases remained unmatched. This CDR3 is CASSSIPGLAGDGYEQYF. The CDR3 DNA follows: TGTGCCAGCAGTTCGATTCCGGGACTAGCGGGAGATGGATACGAGCAGTACTTC.

The chain carries TRBV19 and TRBJ2-4; 10 nucleotides align to TRBD1. The germline gives CDR1 LNHDA, CDR2 SQIVND (reference sequence). The CDR3 totals 16 residues. V was clipped by 3 bases and J by 1 base; unmatched bases: 3. In nucleotides, the CDR3 is TGTGCCAGTAGTATGGGACAGGGGTGGGCCAAAAACATTCAGTACTTC. Translating it yields CASSMGQGWAKNIQYF.

This clone was seen just once. The chain couples TRBV7-8 to TRBJ2-7; D is uncertain. This CDR3 region has 15 residues. Germline V gene data show CDR1 as SGHVS and CDR2 as FQNEAQ. V lost 5 bases to trimming and J lost 0 bases, with 14 bases between them. Written as DNA, the CDR3 is TGTGCCAGCAGCGCCGATAGATGGGCCTCCTACGAGCAGTACTTC. It yields the protein CASSADRWASYEQYF.

This chain joins TRBV5-1 and TRBJ2-1; no firm D call. V gave up 5 bases and J gave up 0 bases, with 12 bases separating them. Germline CDR1 is SGHRS and CDR2 is YFSETQ. The CDR3 loop spans 15 amino acids. The CDR3 loop is CASRSDPISYNEQFF. CDR3 nucleotide sequence: TGCGCCAGCAGGTCGGACCCAATCTCCTACAATGAGCAGTTCTTC.

The V gene is TRBV6-1, the J gene TRBJ1-1, with TRBD1 matching 11 bases. V shed 6 bases, J shed 6 bases, and the junction held 6 bases outside the gene matches. This CDR3 has 14 residues. Germline CDR1 reads MNHNS; CDR2 reads SASEGT. The CDR3 DNA reads as TGTGCCAGCAGGGTGGGACAGGGGGTCGCTGAAGCTTTCTTT. It is translated as CASRVGQGVAEAFF.

A few counts support this clone. The V call is TRBV27, the J call TRBJ2-5, with D hard to call. Germline V CDR1 and CDR2: MNHEY, SMNVEV (reference sequence). CDR3 length equals 13 residues. Trimming removed 3 bases from V and 5 bases from J, with 10 bases in between. The CDR3 protein is CASSLTRSETQYF. CDR3 DNA sequence: TGTGCCAGCAGTTTGACAAGGTCTGAGACCCAGTACTTC.

A few counts support this clone. V and J are TRBV5-1 and TRBJ2-5; maybe TRBD2 (5 bases). Deletions cut 6 bases from V and 2 bases from J, with 11 bases between. Germline lookup yields CDR1 SGHRS and CDR2 YFSETQ. This CDR3 spans 13 amino acids. The CDR3 protein is CASTRGYQETQYF. CDR3 nucleotide sequence: TGCGCCAGCACCCGCGGGTATCAAGAGACCCAGTACTTC.